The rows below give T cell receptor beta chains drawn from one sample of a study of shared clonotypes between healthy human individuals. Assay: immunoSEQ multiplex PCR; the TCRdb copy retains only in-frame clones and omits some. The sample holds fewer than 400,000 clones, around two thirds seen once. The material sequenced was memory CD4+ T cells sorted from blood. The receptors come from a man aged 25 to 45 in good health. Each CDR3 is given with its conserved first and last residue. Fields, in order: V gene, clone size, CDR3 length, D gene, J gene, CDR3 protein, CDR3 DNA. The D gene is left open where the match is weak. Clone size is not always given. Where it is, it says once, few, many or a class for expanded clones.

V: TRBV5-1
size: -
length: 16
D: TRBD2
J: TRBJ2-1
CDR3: CASSARLAGDANEQFF
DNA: TGCGCCAGCAGCGCTAGACTAGCGGGAGACGCCAATGAGCAGTTCTTC

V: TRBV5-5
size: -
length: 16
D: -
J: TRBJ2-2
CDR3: CASSLAGPRGAGELFF
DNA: TGTGCCAGCAGCTTGGCCGGGCCTCGAGGGGCCGGGGAGCTGTTTTTT

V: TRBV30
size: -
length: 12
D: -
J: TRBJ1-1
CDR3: CAWGEANTEAFF
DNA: TGTGCCTGGGGGGAGGCTAACACTGAAGCTTTCTTT

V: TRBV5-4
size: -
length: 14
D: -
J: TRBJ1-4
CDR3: CASSRGGTNEKLFF
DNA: TGTGCCAGCAGCCGAGGGGGGACTAATGAAAAACTGTTTTTT

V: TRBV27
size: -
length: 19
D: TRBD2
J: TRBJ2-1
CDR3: CASTPMASGRTRDNNEQFF
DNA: TGTGCCAGCACTCCGATGGCTAGCGGGAGGACCCGTGATAACAATGAGCAGTTCTTC

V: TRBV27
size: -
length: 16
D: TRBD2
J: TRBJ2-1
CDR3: CASSHLSLREYNEQFF
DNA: TGTGCCAGCAGCCATCTCTCTTTGCGGGAGTACAATGAGCAGTTCTTC

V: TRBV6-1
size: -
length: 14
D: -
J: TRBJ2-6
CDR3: CASNRNSGANVLTF
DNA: TGTGCCAGCAATCGGAACTCTGGGGCCAACGTCCTGACTTTC

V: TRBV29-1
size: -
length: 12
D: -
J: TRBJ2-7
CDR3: CSVDLLDYEQYF
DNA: TGCAGCGTTGACCTCCTGGACTACGAGCAGTACTTC

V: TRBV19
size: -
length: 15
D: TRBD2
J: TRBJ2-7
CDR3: CASSIDLREGYEQYF
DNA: TGTGCCAGTAGTATAGATCTGCGGGAGGGTTACGAGCAGTACTTC

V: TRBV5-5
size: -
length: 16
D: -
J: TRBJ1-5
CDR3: CASSLVVGPKYQPQHF
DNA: TGTGCCAGCAGCTTGGTGGTGGGGCCGAAGTACCAGCCCCAGCATTTT

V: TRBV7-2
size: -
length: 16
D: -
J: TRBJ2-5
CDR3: CASSPRSRQGGETQYF
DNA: TGTGCCAGCAGCCCAAGGTCACGGCAGGGAGGAGAGACCCAGTACTTC

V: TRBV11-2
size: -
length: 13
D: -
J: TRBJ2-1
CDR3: CASSFNLDNEQFF
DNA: TGTGCCAGCAGCTTCAATCTAGACAATGAGCAGTTCTTC

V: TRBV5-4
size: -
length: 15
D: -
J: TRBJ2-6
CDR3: CASSPGGAQTNVLTF
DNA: TGTGCCAGCAGCCCTGGAGGGGCTCAGACCAACGTCCTGACTTTC

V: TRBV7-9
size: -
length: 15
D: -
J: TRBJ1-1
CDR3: CASSFLRQVNTEAFF
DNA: TGTGCCAGCAGCTTCCTCCGACAAGTTAACACTGAAGCTTTCTTT

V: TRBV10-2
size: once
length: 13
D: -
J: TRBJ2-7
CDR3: CASSPGLNYEQYF
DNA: TGCGCCAGCAGTCCGGGACTCAACTACGAGCAGTACTTC

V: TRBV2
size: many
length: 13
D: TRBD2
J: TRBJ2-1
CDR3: CASSGTSGRGLFF
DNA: TGTGCCAGCAGCGGGACTAGCGGGAGGGGCCTGTTCTTC

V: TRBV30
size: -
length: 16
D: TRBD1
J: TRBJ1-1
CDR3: CAWSATGAPMNTEAFF
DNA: TGTGCCTGGAGTGCTACAGGGGCCCCGATGAACACTGAAGCTTTCTTT

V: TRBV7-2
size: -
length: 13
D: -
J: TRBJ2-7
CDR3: CASSLNGGREQYF
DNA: TGTGCCAGCAGCTTAAATGGGGGGCGCGAGCAGTACTTC

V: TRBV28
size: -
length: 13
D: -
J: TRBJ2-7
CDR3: CASSLLGAHEQYF
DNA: TGTGCCAGCAGCCTATTAGGGGCTCACGAGCAGTACTTC

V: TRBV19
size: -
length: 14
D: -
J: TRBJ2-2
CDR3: CASSIFAWSGELFF
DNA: TGTGCCAGTAGTATCTTCGCCTGGTCGGGGGAGCTGTTTTTT

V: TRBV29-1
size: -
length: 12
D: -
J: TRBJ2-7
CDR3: CSATLGAGEQYF
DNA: TGCAGCGCTACTCTAGGGGCGGGCGAGCAGTACTTC

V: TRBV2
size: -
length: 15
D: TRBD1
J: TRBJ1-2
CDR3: CASIWDRRANYGYTF
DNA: TGTGCCAGCATCTGGGACAGGAGAGCTAACTATGGCTACACCTTC

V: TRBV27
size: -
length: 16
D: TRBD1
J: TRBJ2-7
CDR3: CASSLLVGTGHHEQYF
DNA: TGTGCCAGCAGTTTATTAGTGGGGACAGGGCACCACGAGCAGTACTTC

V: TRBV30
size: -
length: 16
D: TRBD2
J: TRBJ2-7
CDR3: CAWSRASGRASYEQYF
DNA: TGTGCCTGGAGTCGAGCTAGCGGAAGGGCTTCCTACGAGCAGTACTTC

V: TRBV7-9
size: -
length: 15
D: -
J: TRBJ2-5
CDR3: CASSLGIGVRETQYF
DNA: TGTGCCAGCAGCTTAGGAATAGGAGTACGAGAGACCCAGTACTTC

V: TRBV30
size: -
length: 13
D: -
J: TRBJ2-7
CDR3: CAWSFSGPYEQYF
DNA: TGTGCCTGGAGTTTTAGCGGACCTTACGAGCAGTACTTC

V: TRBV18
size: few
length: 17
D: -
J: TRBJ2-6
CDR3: CASSPVAGRSGANVLTF
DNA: TGTGCCAGCTCACCAGTTGCAGGCCGCTCTGGGGCCAACGTCCTGACTTTC

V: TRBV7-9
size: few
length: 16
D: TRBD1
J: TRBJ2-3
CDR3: CASSTRGRGLEDTQYF
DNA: TGTGCCAGCAGCACCCGGGGAAGGGGGCTTGAAGATACGCAGTATTTT

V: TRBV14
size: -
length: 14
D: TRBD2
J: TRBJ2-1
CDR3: CASRRTSGSYEQFF
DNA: TGTGCCAGCAGACGGACTAGCGGGAGCTATGAGCAGTTCTTC

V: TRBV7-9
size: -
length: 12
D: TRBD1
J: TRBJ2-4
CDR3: CASSRTGTGEYF
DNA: TGTGCCAGCAGCCGTACCGGGACAGGGGAGTACTTC

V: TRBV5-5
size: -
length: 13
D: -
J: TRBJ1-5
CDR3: CASSLSDNQPQHF
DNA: TGTGCCAGCAGCTTGTCTGATAATCAGCCCCAGCATTTT

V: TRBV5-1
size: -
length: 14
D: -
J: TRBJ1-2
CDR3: CASSFDGDNYGYTF
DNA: TGCGCCAGCAGCTTTGATGGGGATAACTATGGCTACACCTTC

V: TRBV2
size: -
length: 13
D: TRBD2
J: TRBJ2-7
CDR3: CASWTSGAYEQYF
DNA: TGTGCCAGTTGGACTAGCGGCGCCTACGAGCAGTACTTC

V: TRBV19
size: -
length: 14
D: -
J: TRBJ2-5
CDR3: CASSSLGRRETQYF
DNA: TGTGCCAGTAGTAGCTTGGGACGTCGGGAGACCCAGTACTTC

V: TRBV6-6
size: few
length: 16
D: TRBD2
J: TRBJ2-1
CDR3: CASSPTAGASYNEQFF
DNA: TGTGCCAGCAGTCCCACAGCGGGGGCCTCCTACAATGAGCAGTTCTTC